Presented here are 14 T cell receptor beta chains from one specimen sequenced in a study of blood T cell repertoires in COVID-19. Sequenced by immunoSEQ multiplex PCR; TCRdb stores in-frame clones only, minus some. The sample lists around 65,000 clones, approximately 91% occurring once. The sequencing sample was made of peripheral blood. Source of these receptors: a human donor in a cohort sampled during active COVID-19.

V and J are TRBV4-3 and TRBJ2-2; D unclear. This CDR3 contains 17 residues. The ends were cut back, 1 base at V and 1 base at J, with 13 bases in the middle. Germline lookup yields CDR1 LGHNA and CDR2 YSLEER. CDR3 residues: CASSQVFGQKNTGELFF. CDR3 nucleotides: TGCGCCAGCAGCCAAGTTTTTGGGCAGAAGAACACCGGGGAGCTGTTTTTT.

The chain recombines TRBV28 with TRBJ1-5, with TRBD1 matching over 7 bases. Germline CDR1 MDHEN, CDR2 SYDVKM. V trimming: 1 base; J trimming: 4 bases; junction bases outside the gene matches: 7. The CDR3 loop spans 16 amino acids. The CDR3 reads CASSLLDRAANQPQHF. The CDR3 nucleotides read TGTGCCAGCAGTTTATTAGACAGGGCGGCTAATCAGCCCCAGCATTTT.

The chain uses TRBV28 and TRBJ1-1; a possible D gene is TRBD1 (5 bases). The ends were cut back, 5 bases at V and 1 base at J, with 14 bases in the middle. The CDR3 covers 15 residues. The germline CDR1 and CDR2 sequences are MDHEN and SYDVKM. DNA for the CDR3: TGTGCCAGCAGTCCCCGGAGGGGCCAGAACACTGAAGCTTTCTTT. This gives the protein CASSPRRGQNTEAFF. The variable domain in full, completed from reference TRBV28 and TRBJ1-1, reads DVKVTQSSRYLVKRTGEKVFLECVQDMDHENMFWYRQDPGLGLRLIYFSYDVKMKEKGDIPEGYSVSREKKERFSLILESASTNQTSMYLCASSPRRGQNTEAFFGQGTRLTVV.

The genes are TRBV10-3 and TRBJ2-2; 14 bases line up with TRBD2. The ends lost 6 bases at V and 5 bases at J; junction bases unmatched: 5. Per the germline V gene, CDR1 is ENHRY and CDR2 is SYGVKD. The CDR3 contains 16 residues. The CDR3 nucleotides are TGTGCCATCAGGGGGACTAGCGGGAGAGGGACCGGGGAGCTGTTTTTT. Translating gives CAIRGTSGRGTGELFF.

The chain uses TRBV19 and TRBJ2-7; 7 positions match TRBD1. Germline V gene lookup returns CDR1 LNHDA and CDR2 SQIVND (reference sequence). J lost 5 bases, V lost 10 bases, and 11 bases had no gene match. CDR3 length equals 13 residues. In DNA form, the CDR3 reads TGTGCCACGAAGGACAGGCTGAGGGACGAGCAGTACTTC. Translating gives CATKDRLRDEQYF.

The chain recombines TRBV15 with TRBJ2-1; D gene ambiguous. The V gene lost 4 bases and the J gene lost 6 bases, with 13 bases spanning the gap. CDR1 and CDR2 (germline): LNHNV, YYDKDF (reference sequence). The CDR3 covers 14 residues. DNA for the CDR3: TGTGCCACCAGCACAAGGCTAGTAGGCAATGAGCAGTTCTTC. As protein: CATSTRLVGNEQFF.

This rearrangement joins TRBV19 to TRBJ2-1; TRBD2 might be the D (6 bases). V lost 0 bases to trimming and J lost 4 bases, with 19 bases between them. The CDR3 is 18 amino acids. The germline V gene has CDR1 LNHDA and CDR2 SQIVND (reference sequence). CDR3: CASSIEGGASGLYNEQFF. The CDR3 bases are TGTGCCAGTAGTATAGAAGGAGGGGCCTCTGGCCTATACAATGAGCAGTTCTTC.

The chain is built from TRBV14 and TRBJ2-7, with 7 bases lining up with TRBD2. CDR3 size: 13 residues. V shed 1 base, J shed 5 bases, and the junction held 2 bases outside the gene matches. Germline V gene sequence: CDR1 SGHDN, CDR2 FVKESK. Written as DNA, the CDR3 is TGTGCCAGCAGCCAAGTGGCGGGGGACGAGCAGTACTTC. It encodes CASSQVAGDEQYF.

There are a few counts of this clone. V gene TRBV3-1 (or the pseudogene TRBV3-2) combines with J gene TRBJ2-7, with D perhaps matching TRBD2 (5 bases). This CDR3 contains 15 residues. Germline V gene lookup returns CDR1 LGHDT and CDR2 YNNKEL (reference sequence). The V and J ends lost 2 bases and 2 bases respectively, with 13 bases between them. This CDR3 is CASSQNPTRAYEQYF. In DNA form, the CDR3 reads TGTGCCAGCAGCCAAAACCCAACTAGAGCCTACGAGCAGTACTTC.

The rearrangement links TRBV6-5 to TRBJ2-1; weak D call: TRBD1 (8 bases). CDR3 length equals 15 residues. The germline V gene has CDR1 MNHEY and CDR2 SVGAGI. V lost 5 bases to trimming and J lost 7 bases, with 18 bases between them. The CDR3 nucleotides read TGTGCCAGCAGTCCATGGGGGGGGACAGGAAATGAGCAGTTCTTC. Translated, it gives CASSPWGGTGNEQFF.

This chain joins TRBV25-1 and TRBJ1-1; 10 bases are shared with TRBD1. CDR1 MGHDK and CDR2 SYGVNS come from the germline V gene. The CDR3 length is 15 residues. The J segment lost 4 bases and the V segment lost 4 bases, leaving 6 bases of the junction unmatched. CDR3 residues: CASSGRQGAVTEAFF. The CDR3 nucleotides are TGTGCCAGCAGTGGGAGACAGGGGGCAGTCACTGAAGCTTTCTTT.

The CDR3: CASSLADRGLNTEAFF. CDR3 nucleotides: TGTGCCAGCAGCTTAGCCGACAGGGGTTTGAACACTGAAGCTTTCTTT. V usage is TRBV11-2 and J usage is TRBJ1-1, with TRBD1 identical over 8 bases. The CDR3 length is 16 residues. V shed 1 base, J shed 0 bases, and the junction held 4 bases outside the gene matches. CDR1 is SGHAT and CDR2 is FQNNGV in the germline V gene.

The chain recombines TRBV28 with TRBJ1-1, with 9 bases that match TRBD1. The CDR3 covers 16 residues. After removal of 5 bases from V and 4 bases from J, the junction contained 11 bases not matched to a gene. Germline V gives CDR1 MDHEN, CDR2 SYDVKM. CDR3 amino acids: CASSIRVGTGFTEAFF. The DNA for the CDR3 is TGTGCCAGCAGTATCCGGGTGGGGACAGGGTTCACTGAAGCTTTCTTT. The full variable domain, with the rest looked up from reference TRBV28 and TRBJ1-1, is DVKVTQSSRYLVKRTGEKVFLECVQDMDHENMFWYRQDPGLGLRLIYFSYDVKMKEKGDIPEGYSVSREKKERFSLILESASTNQTSMYLCASSIRVGTGFTEAFFGQGTRLTVV.

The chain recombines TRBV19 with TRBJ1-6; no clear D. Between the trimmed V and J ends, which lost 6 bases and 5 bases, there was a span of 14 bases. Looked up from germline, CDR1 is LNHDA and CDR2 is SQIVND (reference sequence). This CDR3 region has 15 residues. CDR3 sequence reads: CASRAPGENNSPLHF. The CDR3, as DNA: TGTGCCAGTAGGGCCCCGGGTGAAAATAATTCACCCCTCCACTTT.